These T cell receptor beta chains were read from a single sample in a study of cytotoxic CD8 clonotypes in ibrutinib-treated CLL. Produced via immunoSEQ multiplex PCR; TCRdb's table is partial and in-frame only. This table has tens of thousands of clones, 60% to 80% appearing once. Here the sequenced sample was PBMCs, taken after 12 months of ibrutinib treatment. The receptors originated from a human donor with chronic lymphocytic leukemia. Each CDR3 is given without its conserved first and last residue. Each record gives: V gene, D gene, CDR3 protein. The D gene is left open where the match is weak.

>TRBV12-2|NA
ASSSETVTYEQY
>TRBV7-9|TRBD2
ASSLVAGVVEQF
>TRBV27|TRBD2
ASSSTSEGKWSYEQY
>TRBV4-2|NA
ASSQARDRGSSYEQY
>TRBV19|NA
ASSIDLTVSGGYT
>TRBV7-2|NA
ASSYRVGHGYT
>TRBV9|NA
ASSVAGGRDTQY
>TRBV30|NA
AWSKTQWPKYEQY
>TRBV27|TRBD2
ASRSLAGVNEQF
>TRBV6-1|NA
ASSEAPAGFGGYT
>TRBV11-2|TRBD2
ASSRGVFGRDESYEQY
>TRBV7-6|NA
ASSFGTAYGYT
>TRBV19|TRBD2
ASRSGRHTGELF
>TRBV7-6|NA
ASSLDGGRNQPQH
>TRBV10-1|NA
ASTPSASGPYNEQF
>TRBV10-3|NA
AISPDGISNQPQH
>TRBV2|NA
ASRDSLGTQY